The TCR beta chain under discussion was sequenced for a study of T cells expressing NK-cell markers. Study summary: Sorted CD3+CD56+NKG2C+, CD3+CD56+NKG2C- and CD3+CD56-NKG2C+ T-cell subsets were beta-chain profiled. The eight sequenced donors comprised seven who were HCMV-seropositive and one who was seronegative. Study-wide points: A handful of donors likewise had their CD3+CD56-NKG2C+ fraction led by these clonotypes.

5'RACE template switching built TCR beta cDNA with unique molecular identifiers. One entry per CDR3 protein, without DNA, is what TCRdb gives after re-calling the 5' RACE reads. Its table lists about 430,000 distinct CDR3 sequences. Notes on this clonotype: Its target is not known.

CDR3 length equals 12 residues. The J gene is TRBJ1-1, the V gene TRBV12-3 or TRBV12-4; the D gene TCRdb calls, TRBD1, cannot be checked with no DNA. This sequence was found in a woman aged 45 to 65 in good health. Sequencing used blood T cells: a sorted CD56 or NKG2C T cell subset, CD4+ or CD8+ T cells, or bulk PBMC T cells (not recorded which). The CDR3 sequence is CASSSWGGEAFF.